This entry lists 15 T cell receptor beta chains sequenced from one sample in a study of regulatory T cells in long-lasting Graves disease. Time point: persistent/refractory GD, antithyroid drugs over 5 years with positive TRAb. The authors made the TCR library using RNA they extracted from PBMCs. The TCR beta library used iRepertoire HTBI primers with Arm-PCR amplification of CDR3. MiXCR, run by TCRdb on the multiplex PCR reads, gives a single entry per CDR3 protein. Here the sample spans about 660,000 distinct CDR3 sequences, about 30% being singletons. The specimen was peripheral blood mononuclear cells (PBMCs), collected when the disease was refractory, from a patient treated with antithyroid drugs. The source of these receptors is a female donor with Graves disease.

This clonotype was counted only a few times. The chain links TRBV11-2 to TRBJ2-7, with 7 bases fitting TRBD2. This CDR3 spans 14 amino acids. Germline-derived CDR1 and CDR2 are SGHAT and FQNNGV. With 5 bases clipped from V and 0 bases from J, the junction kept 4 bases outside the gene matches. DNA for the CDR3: TGTGCCAGCAGCCGGGACTACACCTCCTACGAGCAGTACTTC. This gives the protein CASSRDYTSYEQYF.

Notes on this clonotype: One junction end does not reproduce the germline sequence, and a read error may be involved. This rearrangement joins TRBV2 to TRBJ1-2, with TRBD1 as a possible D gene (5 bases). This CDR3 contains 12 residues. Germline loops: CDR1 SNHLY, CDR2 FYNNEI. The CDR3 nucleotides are TGTGCCGGCAGTCCAGGGAAGTATGGCTACACCTTC. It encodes CAGSPGKYGYTF.

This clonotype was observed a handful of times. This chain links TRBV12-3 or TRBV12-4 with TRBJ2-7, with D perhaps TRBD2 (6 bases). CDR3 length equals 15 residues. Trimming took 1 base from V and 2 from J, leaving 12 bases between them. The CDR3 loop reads CASSLEEGFAYEQYF. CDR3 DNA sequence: TGTGCCAGCAGTTTAGAGGAGGGGTTCGCCTACGAGCAGTACTTC.

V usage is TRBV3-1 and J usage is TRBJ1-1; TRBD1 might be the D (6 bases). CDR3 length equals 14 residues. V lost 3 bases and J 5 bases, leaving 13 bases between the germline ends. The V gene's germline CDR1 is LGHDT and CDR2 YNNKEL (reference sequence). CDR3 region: CASSHRDTKTEAFF. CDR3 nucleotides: TGTGCCAGCAGCCACCGGGACACGAAAACTGAAGCTTTCTTT. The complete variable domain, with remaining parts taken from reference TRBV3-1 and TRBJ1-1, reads DTAVSQTPKYLVTQMGNDKSIKCEQNLGHDTMYWYKQDSKKFLKIMFSYNNKELIINETVPNRFSPKSPDKAHLNLHINSLELGDSAVYFCASSHRDTKTEAFFGQGTRLTVV.

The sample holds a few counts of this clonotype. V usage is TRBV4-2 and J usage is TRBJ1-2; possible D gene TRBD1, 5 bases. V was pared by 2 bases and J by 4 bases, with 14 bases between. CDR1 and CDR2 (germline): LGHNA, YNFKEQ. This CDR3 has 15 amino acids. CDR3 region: CASSQPQGRAYGYTF. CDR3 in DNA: TGTGCCAGCAGCCAACCGCAGGGCCGCGCCTATGGCTACACCTTC.

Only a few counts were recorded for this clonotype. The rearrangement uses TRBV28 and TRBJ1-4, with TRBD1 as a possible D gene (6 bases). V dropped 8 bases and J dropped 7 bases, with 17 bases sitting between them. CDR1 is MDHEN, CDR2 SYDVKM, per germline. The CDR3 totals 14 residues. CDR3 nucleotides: TGTGCCAGCTCGGAATCAGGGGACGGTGAAAAACTGTTTTTT. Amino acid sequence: CASSESGDGEKLFF.

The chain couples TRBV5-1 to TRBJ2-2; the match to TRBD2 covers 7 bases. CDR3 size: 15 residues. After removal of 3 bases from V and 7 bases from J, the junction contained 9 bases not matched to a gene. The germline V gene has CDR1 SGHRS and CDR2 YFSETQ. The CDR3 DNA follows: TGCGCCAGCAGCTGGGAGACTAGCTTGAACGGGGAGCTGTTTTTT. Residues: CASSWETSLNGELFF.

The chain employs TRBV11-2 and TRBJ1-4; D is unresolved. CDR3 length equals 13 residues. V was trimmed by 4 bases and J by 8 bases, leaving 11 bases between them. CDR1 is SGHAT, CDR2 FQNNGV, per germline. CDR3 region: CASSSIRYEKLFF. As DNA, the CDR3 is TGTGCCAGCAGCTCTATCCGTTACGAAAAACTGTTTTTT.

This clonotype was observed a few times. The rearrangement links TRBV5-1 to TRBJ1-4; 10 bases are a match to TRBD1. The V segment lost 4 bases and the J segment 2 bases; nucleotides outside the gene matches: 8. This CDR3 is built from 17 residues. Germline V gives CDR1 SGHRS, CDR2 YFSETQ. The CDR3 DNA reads TGCGCCAGCAGCAGCCGGGACAGGGGTGCGACTAATGAAAAACTGTTTTTT. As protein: CASSSRDRGATNEKLFF.

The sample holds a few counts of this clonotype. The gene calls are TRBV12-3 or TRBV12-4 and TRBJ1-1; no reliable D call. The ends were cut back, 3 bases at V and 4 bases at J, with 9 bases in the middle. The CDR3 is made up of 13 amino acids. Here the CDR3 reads CASSLKAFTEAFF. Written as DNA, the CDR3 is TGTGCCAGCAGTTTGAAGGCGTTCACTGAAGCTTTCTTT.

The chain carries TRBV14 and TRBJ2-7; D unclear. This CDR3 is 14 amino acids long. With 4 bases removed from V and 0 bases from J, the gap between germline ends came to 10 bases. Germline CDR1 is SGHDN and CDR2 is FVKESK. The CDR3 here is CASSPEWSSYEQYF. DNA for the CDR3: TGTGCCAGCAGCCCAGAGTGGTCCTCCTACGAGCAGTACTTC.

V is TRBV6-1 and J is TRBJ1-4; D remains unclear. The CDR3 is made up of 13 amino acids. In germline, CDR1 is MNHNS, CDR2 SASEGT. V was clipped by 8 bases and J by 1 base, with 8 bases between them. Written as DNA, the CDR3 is TGTGCCAGCTGCGAGGAAACTAATGAAAAACTGTTTTTT. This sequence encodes CASCEETNEKLFF.

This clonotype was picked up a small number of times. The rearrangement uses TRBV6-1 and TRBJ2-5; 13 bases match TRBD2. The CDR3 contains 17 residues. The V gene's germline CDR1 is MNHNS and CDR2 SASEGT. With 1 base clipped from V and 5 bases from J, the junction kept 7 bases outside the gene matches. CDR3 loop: CASSEGTSGSYWETQYF. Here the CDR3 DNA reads TGTGCCAGCAGTGAAGGGACTAGCGGGAGTTATTGGGAGACCCAGTACTTC.

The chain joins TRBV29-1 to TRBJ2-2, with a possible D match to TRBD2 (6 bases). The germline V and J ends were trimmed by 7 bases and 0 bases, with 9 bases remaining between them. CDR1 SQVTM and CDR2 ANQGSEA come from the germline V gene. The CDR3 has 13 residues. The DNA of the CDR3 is TGCAGCGCGCGGGGCGCGAACACCGGGGAGCTGTTTTTT. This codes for CSARGANTGELFF.

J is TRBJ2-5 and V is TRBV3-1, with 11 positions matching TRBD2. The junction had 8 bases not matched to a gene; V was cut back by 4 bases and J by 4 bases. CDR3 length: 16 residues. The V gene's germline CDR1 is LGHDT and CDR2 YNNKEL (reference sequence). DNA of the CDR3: TGTGCCAGCAGCCCCATACTAGCGGGAGCGGGAGAGACCCAGTACTTC. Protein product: CASSPILAGAGETQYF.